This T cell receptor (beta chain) was sequenced for a study of blood T cell repertoires in COVID-19. About the study: The study drew acute and convalescent COVID-19 samples from the United States, Italy and Spain.

In the original analysis: Amplifying reference gene primers gave estimates of nucleated cell counts. The table came from immunoSEQ multiplex PCR; TCRdb's copy has only in-frame clones and leaves some out. V and J calls and clone size follow that table, whereas D and trimming were derived from the DNA. The sample carries around 250,000 clones, 86% recorded once. CDR3 size: 14 residues. Germline lookup yields CDR1 SNHLY and CDR2 FYNNEI. V lost 4 bases to trimming and J lost 3 bases, with 9 bases between them. Sequencing was performed on peripheral blood. The chain couples TRBV2 to TRBJ1-4; D remains unclear. The receptor was isolated from a woman between 25 and 40 years old with active or convalescent COVID-19. Written as DNA, the CDR3 is TGTGCCAGCAGTGGACAACGCTCTAATGAAAAACTGTTTTTT. Amino acid sequence: CASSGQRSNEKLFF.